This passage covers 13 T cell receptor beta chains from one sample sequenced in a study of molecular identifiers for immune sequencing clone quantification. TCRdb independently ran MiXCR on the PCR reads; one entry per CDR3 protein. The table shows about half a million distinct CDR3 sequences, with about 25% occurring only once. The sequenced sample consisted of naive CD8+ T cells from blood, with Jurkat cell RNA spiked in. Subset: FACS-sorted CD8+CD4-CCR7+CD45RA+ naive T cells. The receptors here all came from a human donor in good health. Some libraries in this study had Jurkat cell RNA spiked in.

This clonotype was recorded a few times. The V and J genes are TRBV4-3 and TRBJ1-1; 7 bases are shared with TRBD1. J lost 1 base, V lost 1 base, and 9 bases had no gene match. The CDR3 runs 17 residues. CDR1 and CDR2 (germline): LGHNA, YSLEER. CDR3 bases: TGCGCCAGCAGCCAAGGGACAGGCGGCTGGCCGAACACTGAAGCTTTCTTT. Translated: CASSQGTGGWPNTEAFF.

This chain uses TRBV12-3 or TRBV12-4 with TRBJ2-1, with 8 nucleotides matching TRBD2. The CDR3 sequence is 14 residues long. Trimming cost V 5 bases and J 12 bases; bases outside gene matches: 12. The CDR3 sequence is CASSHTAGGKGQFF. The CDR3, as DNA: TGTGCCAGCAGTCACACCGCGGGGGGTAAAGGGCAGTTCTTC.

This chain uses TRBV27 with TRBJ2-6; the D is unclear. CDR1 is MNHEY and CDR2 is SMNVEV in the germline V gene (reference sequence). With 4 bases removed from V and 0 bases from J, the gap between germline ends came to 13 bases. This CDR3 region has 17 residues. DNA of the CDR3: TGTGCCAGCAGTTCCCGGACCGGTACCTCTGGGGCCAACGTCCTGACTTTC. Protein sequence: CASSSRTGTSGANVLTF.

This clonotype appeared many times. The V gene is TRBV4-3, the J gene TRBJ2-1; D is perhaps TRBD1 (6 bases). There are 15 residues in the CDR3. V gave up 3 bases and J gave up 0 bases, with 9 bases separating them. Germline V gene data show CDR1 as LGHNA and CDR2 as YSLEER. Written as DNA, the CDR3 is TGCGCCAGCAGCCAGGAGGACAGCTCCTACAATGAGCAGTTCTTC. Amino acids: CASSQEDSSYNEQFF.

V is TRBV19 and J is TRBJ1-5, with D perhaps TRBD1 (5 bases). The germline V gene encodes CDR1 LNHDA and CDR2 SQIVND (reference sequence). CDR3 length: 15 residues. V was trimmed by 4 bases and J by 9 bases, leaving 19 bases between them. This CDR3 is CASSTPGYAGRPQHF. Here the CDR3 DNA reads TGTGCCAGTAGTACCCCAGGGTATGCTGGTCGGCCCCAGCATTTT.

The sample holds many counts of this clonotype. The chain is built from TRBV20-1 and TRBJ1-5, with a tentative D call TRBD1 (5 bases). V gave up 0 bases and J gave up 6 bases, with 18 bases separating them. The CDR3 length is 16 residues. The germline CDR1 and CDR2 sequences are DFQATT and SNEGSKA (reference sequence). The CDR3 DNA reads TGCAGTGCTAGAGATTCAGGGCGGCTAGGTTTTCAGCCCCAGCATTTT. It codes for CSARDSGRLGFQPQHF.

CDR3 residues: CASSQDLGARWSGELFF. CDR3 coding DNA: TGCGCCAGCAGCCAAGATCTTGGGGCACGCTGGTCCGGGGAGCTGTTTTTT. V usage is TRBV4-3 and J usage is TRBJ2-2, with D possibly TRBD1 on 5 matching bases. Looked up from germline, CDR1 is LGHNA and CDR2 is YSLEER. Trimming stripped 0 bases from V and 6 bases from J, with 17 bases between. The CDR3 length is 17 residues.

This clonotype was recorded a few times. The chain carries TRBV7-9 and TRBJ2-7; 9 nucleotides line up with TRBD2. V dropped 5 bases and J dropped 1; count of bases not matched to a gene: 12. The CDR3 contains 17 residues. Germline assignment: CDR1 SEHNR and CDR2 FQNEAQ (reference sequence). CDR3 residues: CASSRGGGRATSYEQYF. The CDR3 bases are TGTGCCAGCAGCCGAGGCGGCGGGAGGGCCACATCCTACGAGCAGTACTTC.

The J gene is TRBJ2-1, the V gene TRBV30, with D unclear. The germline V gene has CDR1 GTSNPN and CDR2 SVGIG (reference sequence). The CDR3 contains 11 residues. V was trimmed by 2 bases and J by 13 bases, leaving 12 bases between them. The CDR3 DNA is TGTGCCTGGAGTATTGCAACTGAACAGTTCTTC. It encodes CAWSIATEQFF.

Many counts were recorded for this clonotype. One end of the junction varies from germline; a read error may be responsible. This chain links TRBV4-1 with TRBJ1-2, with TRBD1 matching over 8 bases. The germline V gene has CDR1 MGHRA and CDR2 YSYEKL. CDR3 length: 14 residues. This CDR3 is CASSQDRGYYGYTF. CDR3 in DNA: TGTGCCAGCAGCCAAGACAGGGGATACTATGGCTACACCTTC.

A few counts support this clonotype. V gene TRBV7-9 combines with J gene TRBJ2-7, with D possibly being TRBD1 (6 bases). This CDR3 contains 15 residues. Trimming stripped 5 bases from V and 5 bases from J, with 19 bases between. Germline values: CDR1 SEHNR, CDR2 FQNEAQ (reference sequence). The CDR3 nucleotides read TGTGCCAGCAGCCTCGGAGACAGGCTTGTAAACGAGCAGTACTTC. Translating it yields CASSLGDRLVNEQYF.

This clonotype was detected only a few times. Mismatch with germline at one junction end may stem from a read error. This chain connects TRBV7-9 to TRBJ2-1; the D gene is possibly TRBD1 (5 bases). Germline V gene data show CDR1 as SEHNR and CDR2 as FQNEAQ (reference sequence). This CDR3 is built from 15 residues. The CDR3 DNA follows: TGTGCCAGCCGCTTAGTGGCAGGGATTTTGGATGAGCAGTTCTTC. It specifies CASRLVAGILDEQFF.

This clonotype has just a few counts. The chain carries TRBV2 and TRBJ1-1, with 8 positions matching TRBD1. V lost 5 bases to trimming and J lost 2 bases; unmatched junction nucleotides: 7. The CDR3 sequence is 15 residues long. Germline CDR1 is SNHLY and CDR2 is FYNNEI. The CDR3 sequence is CASSFARGRNTEAFF. DNA for the CDR3: TGTGCCAGCAGTTTCGCCAGGGGGCGTAACACTGAAGCTTTCTTT.